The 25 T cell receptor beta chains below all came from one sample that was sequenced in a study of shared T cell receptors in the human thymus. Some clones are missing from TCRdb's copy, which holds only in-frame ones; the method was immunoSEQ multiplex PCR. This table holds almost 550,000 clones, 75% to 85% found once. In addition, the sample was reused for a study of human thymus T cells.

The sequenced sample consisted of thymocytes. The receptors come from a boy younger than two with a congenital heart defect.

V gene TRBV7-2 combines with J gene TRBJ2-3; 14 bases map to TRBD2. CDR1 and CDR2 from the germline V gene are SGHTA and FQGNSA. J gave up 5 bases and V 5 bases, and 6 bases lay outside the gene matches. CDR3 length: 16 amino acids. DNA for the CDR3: TGTGCCAGCAGCCCCCGGACTAGCGGGAGGAAAGATACGCAGTATTTT. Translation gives CASSPRTSGRKDTQYF.

CDR3 coding DNA: TGTGCCAGCAGCCAAGGGACTTGGGCTCTGAACACTGAAGCTTTCTTT. Amino acid sequence: CASSQGTWALNTEAFF. V and J are TRBV14 and TRBJ1-1, with no clear D. CDR3 size: 16 residues. Trimming removed 1 base at V and 0 bases at J, with 12 bases between. Per germline, CDR1 SGHDN and CDR2 FVKESK.

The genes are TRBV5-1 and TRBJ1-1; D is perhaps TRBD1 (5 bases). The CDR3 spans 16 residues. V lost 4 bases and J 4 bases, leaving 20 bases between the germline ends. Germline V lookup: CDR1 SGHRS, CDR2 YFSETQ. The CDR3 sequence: CASSKNHYHGGTEAFF. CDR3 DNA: TGCGCCAGCAGCAAAAACCACTACCACGGGGGCACTGAAGCTTTCTTT.

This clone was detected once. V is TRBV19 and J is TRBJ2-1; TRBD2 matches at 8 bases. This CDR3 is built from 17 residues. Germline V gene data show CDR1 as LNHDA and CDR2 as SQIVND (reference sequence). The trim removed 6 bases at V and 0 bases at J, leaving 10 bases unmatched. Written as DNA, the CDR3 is TGTGCCAGTAGGACGAGACTAGCGCCTAGCTCCTACAATGAGCAGTTCTTC. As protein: CASRTRLAPSSYNEQFF.

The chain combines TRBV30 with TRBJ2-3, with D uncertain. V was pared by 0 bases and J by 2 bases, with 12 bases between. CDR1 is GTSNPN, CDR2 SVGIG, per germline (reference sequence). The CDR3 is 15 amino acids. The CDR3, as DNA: TGTGCCTGGAGTGTAGACGGCGGCCCCACAGATACGCAGTATTTT. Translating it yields CAWSVDGGPTDTQYF.

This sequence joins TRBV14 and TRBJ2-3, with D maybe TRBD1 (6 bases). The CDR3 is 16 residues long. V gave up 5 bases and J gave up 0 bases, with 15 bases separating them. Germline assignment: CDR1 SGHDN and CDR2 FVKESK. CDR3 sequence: CASSGRGQGSTDTQYF. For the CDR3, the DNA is TGTGCCAGCAGCGGACGAGGGCAGGGGAGCACAGATACGCAGTATTTT.

The CDR3 DNA reads TGTGCCAGTAGTATGTCTGGCGGGGGGGAAAAACTGTTTTTT. Translated: CASSMSGGGEKLFF. The chain joins TRBV19 to TRBJ1-4; D perhaps matches TRBD1 (5 bases). V was cut by 3 bases and J by 8 bases, with 13 bases left in between. The germline gives CDR1 LNHDA, CDR2 SQIVND (reference sequence). This CDR3 contains 14 residues. Supplemented by reference TRBV19 and TRBJ1-4, the full variable domain reads DGGITQSPKYLFRKEGQNVTLSCEQNLNHDAMYWYRQDPGQGLRLIYYSQIVNDFQKGDIAEGYSVSREKKESFPLTVTSAQKNPTAFYLCASSMSGGGEKLFFGSGTQLSVL.

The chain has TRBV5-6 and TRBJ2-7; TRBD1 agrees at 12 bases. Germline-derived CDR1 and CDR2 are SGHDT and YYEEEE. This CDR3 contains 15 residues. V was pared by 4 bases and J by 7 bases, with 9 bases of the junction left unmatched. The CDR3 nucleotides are TGTGCCAGCAGCCCGGACCGGGACAGGGGGCATGAGCAGTACTTC. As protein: CASSPDRDRGHEQYF. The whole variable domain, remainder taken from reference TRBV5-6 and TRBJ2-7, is DAGVTQSPTHLIKTRGQQVTLRCSPKSGHDTVSWYQQALGQGPQFIFQYYEEEERQRGNFPDRFSGHQFPNYSSELNVNALLLGDSALYLCASSPDRDRGHEQYFGPGTRLTVT.

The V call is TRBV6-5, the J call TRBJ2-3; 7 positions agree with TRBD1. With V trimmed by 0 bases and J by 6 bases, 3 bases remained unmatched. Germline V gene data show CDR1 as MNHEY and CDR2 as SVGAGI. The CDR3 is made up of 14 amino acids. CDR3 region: CASSYSRGHDTQYF. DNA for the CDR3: TGTGCCAGCAGTTACTCGAGGGGGCACGATACGCAGTATTTT.

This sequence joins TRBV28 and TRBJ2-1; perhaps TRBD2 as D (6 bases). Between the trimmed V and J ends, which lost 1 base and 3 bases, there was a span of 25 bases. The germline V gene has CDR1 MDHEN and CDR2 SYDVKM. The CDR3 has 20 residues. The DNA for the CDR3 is TGTGCCAGCAGTTTATCTACTAGCCAATATTGGGATGGGGGCTACAATGAGCAGTTCTTC. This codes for CASSLSTSQYWDGGYNEQFF.

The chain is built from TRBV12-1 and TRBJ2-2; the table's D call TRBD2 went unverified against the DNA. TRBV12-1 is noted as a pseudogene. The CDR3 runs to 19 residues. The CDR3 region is CASSARLRLAGLNTGELFF. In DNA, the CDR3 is TGTGCCAGCAGCGCCCGACTAAGACTAGCGGGATTGAACACCGGGGAGCTGTTTTTT.

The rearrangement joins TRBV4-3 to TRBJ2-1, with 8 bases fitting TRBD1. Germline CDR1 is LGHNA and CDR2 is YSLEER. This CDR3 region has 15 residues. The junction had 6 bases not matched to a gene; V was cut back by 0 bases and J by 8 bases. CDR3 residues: CASSQDHRGDYEQFF. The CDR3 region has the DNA TGCGCCAGCAGCCAAGACCACAGGGGGGACTATGAGCAGTTCTTC.

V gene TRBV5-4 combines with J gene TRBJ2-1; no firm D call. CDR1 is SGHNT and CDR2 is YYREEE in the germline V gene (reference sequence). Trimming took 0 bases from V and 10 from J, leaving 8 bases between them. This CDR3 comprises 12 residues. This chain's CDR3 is CASSLVASEQFF. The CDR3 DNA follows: TGTGCCAGCAGCTTGGTAGCTTCCGAGCAGTTCTTC.

DNA of the CDR3: TGTGCCAGCAGTCCTGGACTAGCGGGAGGATCCTACTACGAGCAGTACTTC. This codes for CASSPGLAGGSYYEQYF. The chain joins TRBV27 to TRBJ2-7; 14 nucleotides agree with TRBD2. V lost 5 bases and J lost 3; bases outside the gene matches: 9. Looked up from germline, CDR1 is MNHEY and CDR2 is SMNVEV (reference sequence). The CDR3 runs 17 residues.

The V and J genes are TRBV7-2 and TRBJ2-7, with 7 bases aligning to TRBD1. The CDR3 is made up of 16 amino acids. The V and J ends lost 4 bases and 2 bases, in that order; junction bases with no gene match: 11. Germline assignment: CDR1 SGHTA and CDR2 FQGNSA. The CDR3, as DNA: TGTGCCAGCAGCTGTTCAAAGGAGACAGGGACCTACGAGCAGTACTTC. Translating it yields CASSCSKETGTYEQYF.

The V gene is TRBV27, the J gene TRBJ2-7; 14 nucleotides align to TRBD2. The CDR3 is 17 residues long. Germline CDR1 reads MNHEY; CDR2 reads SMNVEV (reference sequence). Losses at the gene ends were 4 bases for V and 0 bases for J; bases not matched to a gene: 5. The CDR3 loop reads CASSSSTSGRASYEQYF. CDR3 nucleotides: TGTGCCAGCAGTTCCTCGACTAGCGGGAGGGCCTCCTACGAGCAGTACTTC.

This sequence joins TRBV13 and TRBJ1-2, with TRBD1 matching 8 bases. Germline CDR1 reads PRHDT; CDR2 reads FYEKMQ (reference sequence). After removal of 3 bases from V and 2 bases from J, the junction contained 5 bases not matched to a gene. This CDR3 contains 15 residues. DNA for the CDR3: TGTGCCAGCAGCTTCCAGGGGGCATGGAACTATGGCTACACCTTC. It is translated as CASSFQGAWNYGYTF.

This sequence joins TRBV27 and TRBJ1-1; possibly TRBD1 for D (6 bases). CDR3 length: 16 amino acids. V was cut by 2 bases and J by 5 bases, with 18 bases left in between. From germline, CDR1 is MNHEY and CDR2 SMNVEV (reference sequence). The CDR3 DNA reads TGTGCCAGCAGTTTAGTAGTGCGGCAGGGGAAGACTGAAGCTTTCTTT. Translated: CASSLVVRQGKTEAFF.

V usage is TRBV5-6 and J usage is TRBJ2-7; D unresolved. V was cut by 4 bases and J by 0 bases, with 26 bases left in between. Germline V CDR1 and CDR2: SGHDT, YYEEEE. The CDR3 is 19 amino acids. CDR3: CASSLQTGSPLGSSYEQYF. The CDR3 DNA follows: TGTGCCAGCAGCCTCCAAACCGGCAGTCCCCTGGGCAGCTCCTACGAGCAGTACTTC.

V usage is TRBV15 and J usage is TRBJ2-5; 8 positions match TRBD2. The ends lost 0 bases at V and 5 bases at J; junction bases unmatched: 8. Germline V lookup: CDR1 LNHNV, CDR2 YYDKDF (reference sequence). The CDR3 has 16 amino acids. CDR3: CATSRDTREGLETQYF. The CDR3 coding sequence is TGTGCCACCAGCAGAGATACCCGGGAGGGCCTCGAGACCCAGTACTTC.

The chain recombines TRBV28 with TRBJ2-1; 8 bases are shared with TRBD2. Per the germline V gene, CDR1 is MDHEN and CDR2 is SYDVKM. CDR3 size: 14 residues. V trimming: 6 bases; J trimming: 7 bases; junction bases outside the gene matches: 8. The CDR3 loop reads CASSPLERGNEQFF. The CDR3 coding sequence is TGTGCCAGCAGCCCCCTAGAGCGGGGGAATGAGCAGTTCTTC.

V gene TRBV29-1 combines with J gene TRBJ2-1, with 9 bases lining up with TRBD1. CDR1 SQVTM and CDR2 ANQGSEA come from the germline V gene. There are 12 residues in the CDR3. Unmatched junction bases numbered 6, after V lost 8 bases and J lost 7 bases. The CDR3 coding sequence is TGCAGCTTCGGGACAGGGAAGAATGAGCAGTTCTTC. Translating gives CSFGTGKNEQFF.

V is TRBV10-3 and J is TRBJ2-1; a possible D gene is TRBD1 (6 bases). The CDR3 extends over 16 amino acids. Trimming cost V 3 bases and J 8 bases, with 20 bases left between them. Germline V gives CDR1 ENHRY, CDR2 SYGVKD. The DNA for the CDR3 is TGTGCCATCAGTGATTGGGACACCAATGGACGTGATGAGCAGTTCTTC. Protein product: CAISDWDTNGRDEQFF.

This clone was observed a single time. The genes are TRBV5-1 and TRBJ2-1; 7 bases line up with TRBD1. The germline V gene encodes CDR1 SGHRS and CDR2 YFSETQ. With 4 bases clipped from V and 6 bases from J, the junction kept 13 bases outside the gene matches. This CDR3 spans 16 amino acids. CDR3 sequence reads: CASSSERQGYGNEQFF. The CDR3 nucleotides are TGCGCCAGCAGCAGCGAACGACAGGGTTATGGCAATGAGCAGTTCTTC.

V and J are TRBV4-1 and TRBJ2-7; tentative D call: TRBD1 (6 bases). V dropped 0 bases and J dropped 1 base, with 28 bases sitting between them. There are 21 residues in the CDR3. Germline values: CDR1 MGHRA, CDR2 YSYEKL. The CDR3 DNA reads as TGCGCCAGCAGCCAAGAGAAAAAGTTAGGGCCAGGGACGAGGGGGTCCTACGAGCAGTACTTC. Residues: CASSQEKKLGPGTRGSYEQYF.